This paragraph covers one TCR beta chain sequence. As yet, its antigen is unknown. V was trimmed by 4 bases and J by 1 base, leaving 8 bases between them. CDR1 is ENHRY, CDR2 SYGVKD, per germline. This CDR3 has 13 amino acids. This sample was included in a study of shared clonotypes between healthy human individuals. The study, taken as a whole, reports: Among several donors, approximately 5% of naive CD4 clonotypes were found in common. An expected dependence of interdonor clonotype sharing on sequencing depth was noted.

For every subset, genomic DNA was evenly distributed across several immunoSEQ plates. Original handling: Filtering differed for immunoSEQ, which gave only junction sequences without quality scores. Profiling relied on immunoSEQ multiplex PCR, and the TCRdb table lists in-frame clones only, not all of them. The V and J calls and the clone size are those of that table, but D and trimming were determined from the DNA. Of roughly 1,000,000 clones in the sample, around 78% are singletons; the top ten hold under 0.8%. The TCR comes from a young man in good health. Some clones in this sample may be carry-over from other donors' samples. This chain uses TRBV10-3 with TRBJ2-7; D perhaps matches TRBD2 (6 bases). The material sequenced was memory CD4+ T cells from PBMCs. Subset described: CD45RA-negative fraction. CDR3 coding DNA: TGTGCCATCAGTGGCCGGGGGTCCTACGAGCAGTACTTC. Protein sequence: CAISGRGSYEQYF.